The rows below give T cell receptor beta chains drawn from one sample of a study of Ad26.COV2.S vaccination and SARS-CoV-2 variants. Assay used: immunoSEQ multiplex PCR; TCRdb lists only in-frame clones, some missing. The sample lists approximately 250,000 clones; 87% were seen once. The specimen comprised peripheral blood, sampled in a trial of Ad26.COV2.S vaccine versus placebo. These receptors all stem from a person aged 18-60 years who received the Ad26.COV2.S COVID-19 vaccine or a placebo. Each CDR3 is given with its conserved first and last residue. D genes are given only for firm matches. Only some rows state a clone size, as once, few, many or a class for expanded clones.

>NA|TRBV15|TRBJ2-7|TRBD1
TGTGCCACCAGCAGAGCAGGACAGGGTGTCCCCTACGAGCAGTACTTC
CATSRAGQGVPYEQYF
>NA|TRBV2|TRBJ1-6|TRBD1
TGTGCCAGCAGTGGGGTTACAGGGGCGAATTCACCCCTCCACTTT
CASSGVTGANSPLHF
>NA|TRBV18|TRBJ1-2|TRBD1
TGTGCCAGCTCAAACCGGGACAGGGGGCTCTCTAACTATGGCTACACCTTC
CASSNRDRGLSNYGYTF
>NA|TRBV2|TRBJ1-2|NA
TGTGCCAGCAGTGGGGCGGCTCTAAGTTATGGCTACACCTTC
CASSGAALSYGYTF
>NA|TRBV7-3|TRBJ2-4|NA
TGTGCCAGCAGCTTAAGGGCAGTCGTAGCCAAAAACATTCAGTACTTC
CASSLRAVVAKNIQYF
>NA|TRBV25-1|TRBJ1-1|NA
TGTGCCAGCAGTGTTCGGGGGGCGGGCACTGAAGCTTTCTTT
CASSVRGAGTEAFF
>NA|TRBV10-3|TRBJ1-3|TRBD1
TGTGCCATCAGGGCGGGGACAGGCCGAAACACCATATATTTT
CAIRAGTGRNTIYF
>NA|TRBV4-3|TRBJ1-6|NA
TGCGCCAGCAGTTGGGGTATTGTAAGTTCACCCCTCCACTTT
CASSWGIVSSPLHF
>few|TRBV7-2|TRBJ2-2|NA
TGTGCCAGCAGCTTACAGGGGACCACCGGGGAGCTGTTTTTT
CASSLQGTTGELFF
>NA|TRBV2|TRBJ2-7|TRBD2
TGTGCCAGCAGACTAGCGGGGGGGACCGAGCAGTACTTC
CASRLAGGTEQYF
>NA|TRBV7-8|TRBJ2-5|TRBD2
TGTGCCAGCAGCCAATATCTGACTAGCGGGAGTTTGGAGACCCAGTACTTC
CASSQYLTSGSLETQYF
>NA|TRBV3-1/TRBV3-2|TRBJ1-1|TRBD1
TGTGCCAGCAGGCGGGGACAGGGGAGAACTGAAGCTTTCTTT
CASRRGQGRTEAFF
>once|TRBV4-3|TRBJ1-1|TRBD1
TGCGCCAGCAGCCAAGGTTCAACAGGGGGCACTGAAGCTTTCTTT
CASSQGSTGGTEAFF
>NA|TRBV19|TRBJ1-4|TRBD1
TGTGCCAGTAGTAGCGACAGGGGCATTAATGAAAAACTGTTTTTT
CASSSDRGINEKLFF
>NA|TRBV5-1|TRBJ2-1|TRBD2
TGCGCCAGCAGCTTGGGAGCGGGGGCTTATAATGAGCAGTTCTTC
CASSLGAGAYNEQFF
>NA|TRBV3-1/TRBV3-2|TRBJ1-6|TRBD1
TGTGCCAGCAACTACGGGACAGGATATAATTCACCCCTCCACTTT
CASNYGTGYNSPLHF
>NA|TRBV7-2|TRBJ2-1|TRBD2
TGTGCCAGCAGATCGGGACTAGTGGACTATGAGCAGTTCTTC
CASRSGLVDYEQFF
>NA|TRBV29-1|TRBJ2-2|NA
TGCAGCGTTGGTCTGGTTCTCAACACCGGGGAGCTGTTTTTT
CSVGLVLNTGELFF
>NA|TRBV4-3|TRBJ1-4|NA
TGCGCCAGCAGCCAAGATGGCGGAGCTACTAATGAAAAACTGTTTTTT
CASSQDGGATNEKLFF
>NA|TRBV18|TRBJ2-3|TRBD2
TGTGCCAGCTCACCTTTCGGGACTAGCGGGACAGATACGCAGTATTTT
CASSPFGTSGTDTQYF
>NA|TRBV7-3|TRBJ2-1|NA
TGTGCCAGCAGCTTAACAGGGGGGGCGAATGAGCAGTTCTTC
CASSLTGGANEQFF
>NA|TRBV5-8|TRBJ2-1|NA
TGTGCCAGCAGCTTGGTCCCAGGTGGCAATGAGCAGTTCTTC
CASSLVPGGNEQFF
>once|TRBV2|TRBJ1-5|TRBD1
TGTGCCAGCAGGGACTCCCGAACAGGGGGCAATCAGCCCCAGCATTTT
CASRDSRTGGNQPQHF
>few|TRBV29-1|TRBJ1-2|TRBD1
TGCAGCGTCAACAGGGGAACTTCTAACTATGGCTACACCTTC
CSVNRGTSNYGYTF
>once|TRBV9|TRBJ1-1|TRBD1
TGTGCCAGCAGCGGAACAGGGGGGGCGAACACTGAAGCTTTCTTT
CASSGTGGANTEAFF
>NA|TRBV6-6|TRBJ1-2|NA
TGTGCCAGCAGTTACTCGACAGAGAACTATGGCTACACCTTC
CASSYSTENYGYTF
>NA|TRBV5-6|TRBJ2-3|TRBD2
TGTGCCAGCAGCCGAGCGGGAGGGCGATCAGATACGCAGTATTTT
CASSRAGGRSDTQYF
>once|TRBV3-1/TRBV3-2|TRBJ1-1|TRBD1
TGTGCCAGCAGCCCGGGACAGGGGAGGACTGAAGCTTTCTTT
CASSPGQGRTEAFF
>NA|TRBV7-9|TRBJ2-1|TRBD1
TGTGCCAGCAGCCAACCGGGACAGTCGGCCGATGAGCAGTTCTTC
CASSQPGQSADEQFF
>NA|TRBV9|TRBJ1-2|TRBD1
TGTGCCAGCAGCGTAGGAGGGGGCAATGGCTACACCTTC
CASSVGGGNGYTF
>NA|TRBV6-1|TRBJ1-5|TRBD1
TGTGCCAGCAGTGACCCGAGGACAGGCCCCCGGCAGCCCCAGCATTTT
CASSDPRTGPRQPQHF
>NA|TRBV7-9|TRBJ1-1|NA
TGTGCCACCGGGGGGTCGGTTGAAGCTTTCTTT
CATGGSVEAFF
>NA|TRBV5-1|TRBJ2-1|NA
TGCGCCAGCAGCCCCTTGGGGCGCACCAGCTCCTACAATGAGCAGTTCTTC
CASSPLGRTSSYNEQFF
>NA|TRBV15|TRBJ2-3|TRBD2
TGTGCCACCAGCGCTGGTAGCGGGAGCACAGATACGCAGTATTTT
CATSAGSGSTDTQYF
>NA|TRBV9|TRBJ2-5|NA
TGTGCCAGCAGCGTAGAGGCGCACACAGAGACCCAGTACTTC
CASSVEAHTETQYF
>NA|TRBV5-5|TRBJ2-5|NA
TGTGCCAGCAGCCCCAGAGACCAAGAGACCCAGTACTTC
CASSPRDQETQYF